The rows below give T cell receptor beta chains drawn from one sample of a study of shared T cell receptors in the human thymus. This table comes from immunoSEQ multiplex PCR, and its TCRdb copy is limited to in-frame clones, with some not included. The sample shows approximately 660,000 clones, 88% of them seen only once. This sample also belongs to another study, concerning human thymus T cells.

The specimen sequenced was thymocytes. All receptors come from a boy less than two years old with a congenital heart defect. Each CDR3 is given with its conserved first and last residue.

V | CDR3
TRBV7-2 | CASSLVPLAGENLDTQYF
TRBV12-5 | CASGPHHRVGLPTDTQYF
TRBV4-1 | CASSQDRWRGGEDTQYF
TRBV5-6 | CASSLASSGRPYEQYF
TRBV2 | CASREGQATYGYTF
TRBV30 | CAWCSGRASYNEQFF
TRBV10-3 | CAISEGQGYNEQFF
TRBV21-1 | CASSKGPSGEPSTDTQYF
TRBV7-2 | CASSLGTSGSPRDEQYF
TRBV6-5 | CASTAGTGRSYGYTF
TRBV7-2 | CASSLQPGLAGGSSYEQYF
TRBV18 | CASSPPGQGYEQYF
TRBV6-4 | CASSAGLAGEGFTDTQYF
TRBV16 | CASSQYLVSRDRGEPQHF
TRBV11-3 | CASSLSGVSGRTDTQYF
TRBV29-1 | CSVGRGRDFNTGELFF
TRBV19 | CASNREGYNEQFF
TRBV30 | CAWSVEREAGEQYF
TRBV4-2 | CASSQDRGGELFF
TRBV27 | CASSFSTGNTEAFF
TRBV19 | CASSDSMGLPLDTEAFF
TRBV27 | CASSPRGNSPLHF
TRBV5-4 | CASSPDSGCEDIQYF
TRBV10-2 | CASSPPRFLAGDEQYF
TRBV6-1 | CASSEERVYTEAFF
TRBV14 | CASSQDRRERNEQFF
TRBV15 | CATSTQGAVGYGYTF
TRBV6-5 | CASSKTSGSYEQYF
TRBV29-1 | CSVERDSPYEQYF
TRBV7-3 | CASSSAPGQGFRDTEAFF
TRBV10-1 | CASSRLAGTEQFF
TRBV5-1 | CASSLRSGADQPQHF
TRBV6-6 | CASSPVTKRMCNEQFF
TRBV11-2 | CASSLDLEGRDTQYF
TRBV19 | CASRPGQGGNQPQHF
TRBV28 | CASSRDRTGDTGELFF
TRBV10-1 | CASSEEGTESSTGELFF
TRBV5-1 | CASTALAGGPGNEQFF
TRBV27 | CASTISGTGDYGYTF
TRBV10-3 | CAISRTGLSANEKLFF
TRBV28 | CASSRTSGRALGTDTQYF
TRBV4-3 | CASSQDHRVGYGYTF
TRBV6-5 | CASSSSRSGKNIQYF
TRBV27 | CASSPGGLAGIGGANVLTF
TRBV7-9 | CASSLNPQVSSYNEQFF